Listed below are T cell receptor beta chains from one sample, sequenced in a study of cytomegalovirus exposure and HLA in healthy donors. The table came from immunoSEQ multiplex PCR; TCRdb's copy has only in-frame clones and leaves some out. The table includes around 45,000 clones, about half detected once. Specimen: PBMCs. Source of these receptors: a man aged 60-69 years in good health and CMV-seronegative. CDR3s include the opening cysteine and the closing phenylalanine or tryptophan. The order of the fields is V gene, D gene, clone size, J gene, CDR3 DNA, CDR3 protein. A D gene is named only where the DNA matches it firmly. Some rows have no size entry. The others give once, few or many, or a class for an expanded clone.

TRBV7-3	NA	NA	TRBJ1-1	TGTGCCAGCAGCTTAAGTGCCAGTCATGAAGCTTTCTTT	CASSLSASHEAFF
TRBV5-4	TRBD1	few	TRBJ2-5	TGTGCCAGCAGCTTGAGTTCAGGGGGTCAGGAGACCCAGTACTTC	CASSLSSGGQETQYF
TRBV7-9	NA	few	TRBJ1-2	TGTGCCAGCAGCTTAACCGGGGTTTCGGTCGGACGGGGACTGGGCTACACCTTC	CASSLTGVSVGRGLGYTF
TRBV19	NA	NA	TRBJ1-1	TGTGCCAGTAATGTATATGCGGGAAACACTGAAGCTTTCTTT	CASNVYAGNTEAFF
TRBV30	NA	NA	TRBJ1-2	TGTGCCTCCGACTGGGCAGCGGGGGACTATGGCTACACCTTC	CASDWAAGDYGYTF
TRBV4-2	TRBD2	NA	TRBJ2-2	TGTGCCACTACAGCGGGGACTAGCGGGAGGCCGACCACCGGGGAGCTGTTTTTT	CATTAGTSGRPTTGELFF
TRBV6-1	NA	once	TRBJ1-3	TGTGCCAGCAGTGATACAGGGACAAACACCATATATTTT	CASSDTGTNTIYF
TRBV29-1	TRBD1	NA	TRBJ1-2	TGCAGCGTGGTGACCGGGGGACAGGGGCTAGGCTACACCTTC	CSVVTGGQGLGYTF
TRBV5-4	NA	NA	TRBJ1-5	TGTGCCAGCAGCATCCAGGGTGTTGACAATCAGCCCCAGCATTTT	CASSIQGVDNQPQHF
TRBV7-8	TRBD1	NA	TRBJ2-7	TGTGCCAGCAGCTTAGGGGACAGGGGTTATTCCTACGAGCAGTACTTC	CASSLGDRGYSYEQYF
TRBV6-5	TRBD1	NA	TRBJ2-7	TGTGCCAGCAGCCTTTCACGGGACAGTTCCTACGAGCAGTACTTC	CASSLSRDSSYEQYF
TRBV7-9	TRBD1	few	TRBJ2-7	TGTGCCAGCAGCGGAGCCGGAGGGACAGGGGGCGCCGAGCAGTACTTC	CASSGAGGTGGAEQYF
TRBV29-1	NA	NA	TRBJ2-7	TGCAGCGTTGTGGGCGACAGCTCCTACGAGCAGTACTTC	CSVVGDSSYEQYF
TRBV4-2	NA	NA	TRBJ1-3	TGTGCCAGCAGCCAGGGGATCGGGATGACTGGTTACACCATATATTTT	CASSQGIGMTGYTIYF
TRBV5-4	NA	NA	TRBJ2-7	TGTGCCAGCAGCTTGCGAGCCTCCGGCGAGCAGTACTTC	CASSLRASGEQYF
TRBV15	NA	NA	TRBJ2-7	TGTGCCACCAGCAGAGAAGGGACCGGGAGCTACGAGCAGTACTTC	CATSREGTGSYEQYF
TRBV7-2	NA	NA	TRBJ2-7	TGTGCCAGCAGCTTAGCCGGGACAACCTACGAGCAGTACTTC	CASSLAGTTYEQYF
TRBV30	NA	NA	TRBJ1-2	TGTGCCTGGACCCCGGGGAGAGACTATGGCTACACCTTC	CAWTPGRDYGYTF
TRBV5-4	NA	NA	TRBJ1-1	TGTGCCAGCAGCCCCGGGACAACCGAAGCTTTCTTT	CASSPGTTEAFF
TRBV2	TRBD1	few	TRBJ1-2	TGTGCCAGCAGTGAATTTAGAGGACAGGGATCTTCTGACTATGGCTACACCTTC	CASSEFRGQGSSDYGYTF
TRBV11-2	TRBD1	NA	TRBJ2-7	TGTGCCAGCAGCGCGGTGATAGGGGGCCACGAGCAGTACTTC	CASSAVIGGHEQYF
TRBV6-5	NA	NA	TRBJ1-2	TGTGCCAGCAGGGGCGCGAGAGGCTACACCTTC	CASRGARGYTF